The 10 T cell receptor beta chains below come from one sample, sequenced in a study of PD-L1 blockade in urothelial cancer. Time point noted: peripheral blood 6 weeks after treatment start. The method was immunoSEQ multiplex PCR; TCRdb's version includes in-frame clones alone and lacks a portion of them. The table lists around 49,000 clones, around 90% of them singletons. The input for sequencing was PBMCs, taken around atezolizumab (anti-PD-L1) treatment. The source of these receptors is a man aged 55 to 70 with urothelial cancer.

The chain has TRBV19 and TRBJ2-1, with 9 bases matching TRBD2. Germline V gene data show CDR1 as LNHDA and CDR2 as SQIVND (reference sequence). V gave up 5 bases and J gave up 4 bases; unmatched junction bases: 12. The CDR3 has 17 residues. CDR3 sequence: CASSLISGSGSYNEQFF. For the CDR3, the DNA is TGTGCCAGTAGTCTCATTAGCGGGAGCGGAAGTTACAATGAGCAGTTCTTC. Drawing the rest from reference TRBV19 and TRBJ2-1, the complete variable domain is DGGITQSPKYLFRKEGQNVTLSCEQNLNHDAMYWYRQDPGQGLRLIYYSQIVNDFQKGDIAEGYSVSREKKESFPLTVTSAQKNPTAFYLCASSLISGSGSYNEQFFGPGTRLTVL.

The genes are TRBV27 and TRBJ2-1, with TRBD1 matching 8 bases. Germline trimming cut 5 bases from V and 4 bases from J; bases unmatched to any gene: 16. Germline CDR1 and CDR2: MNHEY and SMNVEV (reference sequence). The CDR3 spans 18 residues. The CDR3 reads CASSALIGQGALYNEQFF. DNA of the CDR3: TGTGCCAGCAGTGCGCTCATAGGACAGGGAGCCCTTTACAATGAGCAGTTCTTC.

CDR3 amino acids: CASSLMDGDYGYTF. The CDR3 nucleotides are TGCGCCAGCAGCTTGATGGACGGGGACTATGGCTACACCTTC. V and J are TRBV5-1 and TRBJ1-2; D unresolved. CDR3 length equals 14 residues. CDR1 is SGHRS and CDR2 is YFSETQ in the germline V gene. V was cut by 1 base and J by 3 bases, with 10 bases left in between.

This chain uses TRBV29-1 with TRBJ1-2, with 8 bases lining up with TRBD1. The germline V gene has CDR1 SQVTM and CDR2 ANQGSEA. Trimming took 6 bases from V and 6 from J; bases not matched to a gene: 9. The CDR3 spans 13 residues. CDR3: CSVLRQGNHGYTF. Written as DNA, the CDR3 is TGCAGCGTACTACGACAGGGGAATCATGGCTACACCTTC. Based on the CDR3 plus reference TRBV29-1 and TRBJ1-2, the full variable domain is SAVISQKPSRDICQRGTSLTIQCQVDSQVTMMFWYRQQPGQSLTLIATANQGSEATYESGFVIDKFPISRPNLTFSTLTVSNMSPEDSSIYLCSVLRQGNHGYTFGSGTRLTVV.

The chain joins TRBV18 to TRBJ2-7; TRBD2 agrees at 10 bases. Germline V lookup: CDR1 KGHSH, CDR2 LQKENI. The CDR3 spans 13 residues. J lost 5 bases, V lost 6 bases, and 4 bases had no gene match. The CDR3 region is CASSLGTSDEQYF. Written as DNA, the CDR3 is TGTGCCAGCTCCCTCGGGACTAGCGACGAGCAGTACTTC.

The CDR3, as DNA: TGTGCCAGCAGTTCCCGGGGTCTTGGCTCCTACGAGCAGTACTTC. It encodes CASSSRGLGSYEQYF. The chain employs TRBV28 and TRBJ2-7; maybe TRBD2 (5 bases). V lost 4 bases to trimming and J lost 0 bases, with 13 bases between them. Germline values: CDR1 MDHEN, CDR2 SYDVKM. CDR3 length equals 15 residues.

The CDR3 protein is CASSVSTGGETQYF. The CDR3 DNA reads TGTGCCAGCAGCGTCTCGACAGGAGGAGAGACCCAGTACTTC. The J gene is TRBJ2-5, the V gene TRBV7-3, with TRBD1 as a possible D gene (6 bases). Trimming stripped 5 bases from V and 4 bases from J, with 14 bases between. This CDR3 contains 14 residues. Germline V gene data show CDR1 as SGHTA and CDR2 as FQGTGA. Combining the CDR3 with reference TRBV7-3 and TRBJ2-5 gives the whole variable domain GAGVSQTPSNKVTEKGKYVELRCDPISGHTALYWYRQSLGQGPEFLIYFQGTGAADDSGLPNDRFFAVRPEGSVSTLKIQRTERGDSAVYLCASSVSTGGETQYFGPGTRLLVL.

The rearrangement links TRBV2 to TRBJ1-5; TRBD1 might be the D (6 bases). CDR1 and CDR2 (germline): SNHLY, FYNNEI. This CDR3 is 14 amino acids long. The V end was cut by 3 bases, the J end by 6 bases, with 12 bases between. In DNA, the CDR3 is TGTGCCAGCAGTGAGGGGGGGCAGGTTCAGCCCCAGCATTTT. It specifies CASSEGGQVQPQHF. Complete variable domain (other parts from reference TRBV2 and TRBJ1-5): EPEVTQTPSHQVTQMGQEVILRCVPISNHLYFYWYRQILGQKVEFLVSFYNNEISEKSEIFDDQFSVERPDGSNFTLKIRSTKLEDSAMYFCASSEGGQVQPQHFGDGTRLSIL.

The genes are TRBV6-5 and TRBJ2-7; 7 positions agree with TRBD1. Trimming cost V 5 bases and J 2 bases; bases outside gene matches: 6. Per germline, CDR1 MNHEY and CDR2 SVGAGI. CDR3 size: 14 residues. This CDR3 reads CASSTGTATYEQYF. The CDR3 DNA sequence: TGTGCCAGCAGTACCGGGACAGCTACCTACGAGCAGTACTTC.

CDR3 bases: TGTGCCAGCGTCCCAGGGGGCGCTGAGGGCACTGAAGCTTTCTTT. Protein product: CASVPGGAEGTEAFF. The gene calls are TRBV6-5 and TRBJ1-1; 8 bases line up with TRBD1. CDR1 is MNHEY and CDR2 is SVGAGI in the germline V gene. V was pared by 8 bases and J by 4 bases, with 12 bases of the junction left unmatched. The CDR3 covers 15 residues.